Below, 28 T cell receptor beta chains from the same sample are listed, as sequenced in a study of cytomegalovirus exposure and HLA in healthy donors. The PCR had 60 Vbeta and 13 Jbeta primers. TCRdb keeps only in-frame clones here, not all; method: immunoSEQ multiplex PCR. Found here are some 150,000 clones, approximately 82% of them singletons; the top ten hold 1.5% to 1.7%. Material for sequencing was PBMCs. The receptors shown here come from a man in his forties in good health and CMV-seronegative.

This sequence joins TRBV5-6 and TRBJ2-4; 12 bases fit TRBD2. The CDR3 sequence is 18 residues long. Per germline, CDR1 SGHDT and CDR2 YYEEEE. Germline trimming cut 0 bases from V and 2 bases from J; bases unmatched to any gene: 6. The DNA for the CDR3 is TGTGCCAGCAGCTTGGGTCTAGCGGGAGGGCGAACCAAAAACATTCAGTACTTC. Residues: CASSLGLAGGRTKNIQYF.

The chain carries TRBV7-2 and TRBJ2-1; a possible D gene is TRBD2 (5 bases). Per the germline V gene, CDR1 is SGHTA and CDR2 is FQGNSA. V dropped 5 bases and J dropped 13 bases, with 18 bases sitting between them. The CDR3 length is 13 residues. CDR3 nucleotide sequence: TGTGCCAGCAGCCCAGCGGCTGATCGAGGACAGTTCTTC. The encoded protein is CASSPAADRGQFF.

The chain links TRBV7-9 to TRBJ1-1, with TRBD1 matching 8 bases. V shed 5 bases, J shed 7 bases, and the junction held 9 bases outside the gene matches. The CDR3 is 14 amino acids. The germline V gene encodes CDR1 SEHNR and CDR2 FQNEAQ (reference sequence). DNA for the CDR3: TGTGCCAGCAGCGCCGAGACAGGGGACGGTGAAGCTTTCTTT. This translates into CASSAETGDGEAFF.

This chain joins TRBV2 and TRBJ1-5; D call uncertain. This CDR3 is built from 12 residues. The V end was cut by 7 bases, the J end by 3 bases, with 7 bases between. Germline V gives CDR1 SNHLY, CDR2 FYNNEI. CDR3 sequence (DNA): TGTGCCAGCAAAGCTTTCAATCAGCCCCAGCATTTT. Translated, it gives CASKAFNQPQHF. Full variable domain (outside the CDR3, taken from reference TRBV2 and TRBJ1-5): EPEVTQTPSHQVTQMGQEVILRCVPISNHLYFYWYRQILGQKVEFLVSFYNNEISEKSEIFDDQFSVERPDGSNFTLKIRSTKLEDSAMYFCASKAFNQPQHFGDGTRLSIL.

V usage is TRBV5-5 and J usage is TRBJ2-1; tentative D call: TRBD2 (5 bases). The V gene lost 1 base and the J gene lost 2 bases, with 10 bases spanning the gap. CDR3 length: 15 amino acids. Germline V CDR1 and CDR2: SGHKS, YYEKEE (reference sequence). This CDR3 reads CASSLYGETYNEQFF. The CDR3 DNA sequence: TGTGCCAGCAGCTTGTACGGGGAGACCTACAATGAGCAGTTCTTC.

This chain uses TRBV5-1 with TRBJ2-4; TRBD2 matches 9 bases. The CDR3 totals 16 residues. The junction had 12 bases not matched to a gene; V was cut back by 4 bases and J by 7 bases. Germline assignment: CDR1 SGHRS and CDR2 YFSETQ. The CDR3 sequence: CASSKDLAGAGNIQYF. The CDR3 coding sequence is TGCGCCAGCAGCAAGGACTTAGCGGGAGCGGGGAACATTCAGTACTTC.

The V gene is TRBV28, the J gene TRBJ2-7; D unresolved. Trimming removed 7 bases from V and 7 bases from J, with 11 bases in between. Per germline, CDR1 MDHEN and CDR2 SYDVKM. The CDR3 covers 11 residues. CDR3 nucleotides: TGTGCCAGCAAATTCTTAGCTGAGCAGTACTTC. Its protein is CASKFLAEQYF.

The rearrangement joins TRBV7-9 to TRBJ2-7, with 9 positions matching TRBD2. The CDR3 contains 15 residues. Germline CDR1 reads SEHNR; CDR2 reads FQNEAQ (reference sequence). Losses at the gene ends were 1 base for V and 4 bases for J; bases not matched to a gene: 5. This CDR3 reads CASSLDLAGLYEQYF. CDR3 bases: TGTGCCAGCAGCTTAGACCTAGCGGGGTTGTACGAGCAGTACTTC.

The J gene is TRBJ2-6, the V gene TRBV5-1, with 11 bases aligning to TRBD1. Trimming removed 0 bases from V and 2 bases from J; junction bases left unmatched: 10. Per the germline V gene, CDR1 is SGHRS and CDR2 is YFSETQ. The CDR3 is 20 amino acids. For the CDR3, the DNA is TGCGCCAGCAGCTTGGAGGGACCGGGACAGGGGGGGACTGGGGCCAACGTCCTGACTTTC. As protein: CASSLEGPGQGGTGANVLTF.

This chain connects TRBV19 to TRBJ1-5, with D perhaps matching TRBD1 (6 bases). V was cut by 3 bases and J by 4 bases, with 10 bases left in between. Germline CDR1 is LNHDA and CDR2 is SQIVND (reference sequence). The length of the CDR3 is 14 residues. The DNA of the CDR3 is TGTGCCAGTAGTATGGACAGCATAAATCAGCCCCAGCATTTT. It codes for CASSMDSINQPQHF.

CDR3 nucleotide sequence: TGTGCTAGTGGTTTGGATGGACAGGGAACTGAAGCTTTCTTT. It translates to CASGLDGQGTEAFF. The gene calls are TRBV12-5 and TRBJ1-1; TRBD1 agrees at 8 bases. The CDR3 length is 14 residues. Germline CDR1 and CDR2: LGHNT and FRNRAP. V was pared by 1 base and J by 5 bases, with 3 bases of the junction left unmatched.

The CDR3 DNA is TGTGCCAGCAGCTTAGCGGGGAGGGATGAGCAGTTCTTC. Residues: CASSLAGRDEQFF. The chain recombines TRBV7-6 with TRBJ2-1, with 7 nucleotides matching TRBD2. CDR1 SGHVS and CDR2 FNYEAQ come from the germline V gene. With V trimmed by 0 bases and J by 8 bases, 1 base remained unmatched. The CDR3 is 13 amino acids.

The chain couples TRBV27 to TRBJ1-5; no reliable D call. The V gene lost 6 bases and the J gene lost 1 base, with 13 bases spanning the gap. The germline gives CDR1 MNHEY, CDR2 SMNVEV (reference sequence). The CDR3 is made up of 15 amino acids. CDR3 sequence (DNA): TGTGCCAGCAGCCCCACCCTCCGGAGCAATCAGCCCCAGCATTTT. Protein: CASSPTLRSNQPQHF.

The gene calls are TRBV7-2 and TRBJ2-1; D is perhaps TRBD1 (5 bases). This CDR3 spans 13 amino acids. CDR1 is SGHTA and CDR2 is FQGNSA in the germline V gene. V was pared by 4 bases and J by 4 bases, with 8 bases between. DNA for the CDR3: TGTGCCAGCAGCTCGACAGTTTACAATGAGCAGTTCTTC. It codes for CASSSTVYNEQFF.

The rearrangement uses TRBV6-1 and TRBJ1-5; D remains unclear. The CDR3 length is 15 residues. The germline gives CDR1 MNHNS, CDR2 SASEGT. Trimming removed 0 bases at V and 1 base at J, with 7 bases between. In nucleotides, the CDR3 is TGTGCCAGCAGTGAAGCGGCAGGAAGCAATCAGCCCCAGCATTTT. It specifies CASSEAAGSNQPQHF.

Worth noting for this clone: Since no conserved phenylalanine or tryptophan closes the CDR3, a read error is the likely cause. V gene TRBV11-1 combines with J gene TRBJ1-2; 10 bases fit TRBD1. CDR1 and CDR2 from the germline V gene are SGHAT and FQDESV (reference sequence). V was pared by 5 bases and J by 8 bases, with 8 bases of the junction left unmatched. The CDR3 covers 14 residues. The CDR3 region is CASSLGQGKGGYTI. Written as DNA, the CDR3 is TGTGCCAGCAGCCTGGGACAGGGGAAGGGAGGCTACACCATC.

CDR3 coding DNA: TGTGCCAGCAGCGTAGGGGGAGGCGACACCGGGGAGCTGTTTTTT. Translating it yields CASSVGGGDTGELFF. J is TRBJ2-2 and V is TRBV9, with D possibly matching TRBD2 (6 bases). The CDR3 is 15 amino acids. Germline CDR1 is SGDLS and CDR2 is YYNGEE. Trimming took off 0 bases at V and 3 bases at J, with 9 bases between the two ends. The full variable domain, completed using reference TRBV9 and TRBJ2-2, is DSGVTQTPKHLITATGQRVTLRCSPRSGDLSVYWYQQSLDQGLQFLIQYYNGEERAKGNILERFSAQQFPDLHSELNLSSLELGDSALYFCASSVGGGDTGELFFGEGSRLTVL.

Details on this clone: It is unclear where the CDR3 begins or ends on the DNA, so no DNA is shown, and the CDR3 is as TCRdb lists it. CDR3 loop: CASSFVLVSSTDTQYF. This sequence joins TRBV28 and TRBJ2-3; TRBD2 was called by the table and not checked on the DNA. The germline V gene encodes CDR1 MDHEN and CDR2 SYDVKM. The CDR3 has 16 amino acids, counting both end residues.

As regards this clone: The identical CDR3 is also encoded by other nucleotide sequences in the sample. The chain joins TRBV5-1 to TRBJ2-2, with TRBD2 matching over 12 bases. The CDR3 covers 16 residues. Trimming at V came to 3 bases and at J to 8 bases, leaving 8 bases not matched to a gene. Per the germline V gene, CDR1 is SGHRS and CDR2 is YFSETQ. CDR3 protein: CASSSGTSGQVGELFF. CDR3 coding DNA: TGCGCCAGCAGCTCCGGGACTAGCGGGCAGGTGGGGGAGCTGTTTTTT.

The chain has TRBV5-5 and TRBJ2-7; weak D call: TRBD1 (5 bases). The CDR3 consists of 14 residues. Germline V gene lookup returns CDR1 SGHKS and CDR2 YYEKEE (reference sequence). V was pared by 1 base and J by 0 bases, with 8 bases between. The DNA for the CDR3 is TGTGCCAGCAGCTTGTACACAGGCTCCTACGAGCAGTACTTC. This gives the protein CASSLYTGSYEQYF. Complete variable domain (other parts from reference TRBV5-5 and TRBJ2-7): DAGVTQSPTHLIKTRGQQVTLRCSPISGHKSVSWYQQVLGQGPQFIFQYYEKEERGRGNFPDRFSARQFPNYSSELNVNALLLGDSALYLCASSLYTGSYEQYFGPGTRLTVT.

The V and J genes are TRBV7-8 and TRBJ1-2; no firm D call. The V end lost 6 bases, the J end lost 3 bases, and 17 bases lay between the germline ends. From germline, CDR1 is SGHVS and CDR2 FQNEAQ. The CDR3 is 15 amino acids. This CDR3 is CASSPSIRFHYGYTF. The CDR3 coding sequence is TGTGCCAGCAGTCCCTCCATCAGGTTTCACTATGGCTACACCTTC. The whole variable domain, filled in from reference TRBV7-8 and TRBJ1-2, reads GAGVSQSPRYKVAKRGQDVALRCDPISGHVSLFWYQQALGQGPEFLTYFQNEAQLDKSGLPSDRFFAERPEGSVSTLKIQRTQQEDSAVYLCASSPSIRFHYGYTFGSGTRLTVV.

The rearrangement joins TRBV30 to TRBJ2-2; 9 bases map to TRBD2. Trimming cost V 2 bases and J 5 bases; bases outside gene matches: 18. Looked up from germline, CDR1 is GTSNPN and CDR2 is SVGIG (reference sequence). This CDR3 contains 19 residues. The CDR3 coding sequence is TGTGCCTGGAGTAATGGGGCGGCTAGCGGGATTGGTATTACCGGGGAGCTGTTTTTT. Amino acids: CAWSNGAASGIGITGELFF.

The genes are TRBV27 and TRBJ2-7; TRBD2 matches 7 bases. J was trimmed by 2 bases and V by 5 bases; bases with no gene match: 12. Germline lookup yields CDR1 MNHEY and CDR2 SMNVEV (reference sequence). This CDR3 has 16 amino acids. CDR3 nucleotide sequence: TGTGCCAGCAGTCAAAGCGGGACGCACACAGCCTACGAGCAGTACTTC. Translating it yields CASSQSGTHTAYEQYF.

Here the CDR3 DNA reads TGCGCCAGCAGTCGACAGGGGCTCGGTGGCTACACCTTC. It specifies CASSRQGLGGYTF. The chain carries TRBV4-3 and TRBJ1-2; 8 positions agree with TRBD1. V lost 6 bases and J lost 7; bases outside the gene matches: 7. This CDR3 region has 13 residues. The V gene's germline CDR1 is LGHNA and CDR2 YSLEER.

J is TRBJ1-4 and V is TRBV7-9; tentative D call: TRBD1 (5 bases). Germline values: CDR1 SEHNR, CDR2 FQNEAQ (reference sequence). Trimming stripped 2 bases from V and 4 bases from J, with 8 bases between. There are 14 residues in the CDR3. The DNA of the CDR3 is TGTGCCAGCAGCTTACAGGGTCTTAATGAAAAACTGTTTTTT. This codes for CASSLQGLNEKLFF.

The CDR3 protein is CASSPVAVAYNEQFF. The CDR3 nucleotides are TGTGCCAGCAGCCCGGTAGCGGTCGCGTACAATGAGCAGTTCTTC. The rearrangement links TRBV5-4 to TRBJ2-1; tentatively, D is TRBD2 (6 bases). Germline V gives CDR1 SGHNT, CDR2 YYREEE (reference sequence). This CDR3 is 15 amino acids long. V was pared by 4 bases and J by 4 bases, with 15 bases between.

J is TRBJ2-7 and V is TRBV14, with TRBD1 matching 7 bases. The germline V gene encodes CDR1 SGHDN and CDR2 FVKESK. The CDR3 covers 13 residues. CDR3 protein: CDIGRDRTHEQYF. The CDR3, as DNA: TGTGACATCGGCCGGGACAGAACCCACGAGCAGTACTTC.

The V call is TRBV5-4, the J call TRBJ1-1, with D perhaps TRBD1 (6 bases). The CDR3 extends over 12 amino acids. Deletions cut 4 bases from V and 7 bases from J, with 11 bases between. Per the germline V gene, CDR1 is SGHNT and CDR2 is YYREEE (reference sequence). The CDR3 loop reads CASSNDRREAFF. CDR3 coding DNA: TGTGCCAGCAGCAATGACAGGCGTGAAGCTTTCTTT. Full variable domain (rest looked up from reference TRBV5-4 and TRBJ1-1): ETGVTQSPTHLIKTRGQQVTLRCSSQSGHNTVSWYQQALGQGPQFIFQYYREEENGRGNFPPRFSGLQFPNYSSELNVNALELDDSALYLCASSNDRREAFFGQGTRLTVV.